Listed here is a single TCR beta chain. TCRdb itself ran the 5' RACE reads through MiXCR, one entry per CDR3 protein. Among roughly 5,500 distinct CDR3 sequences, under 40% were seen once, and the ten largest hold less than 60%. Memory CD4+ T cells were sorted as CD4+CD45RO+CD25- cells. This sequence originates from a female donor with breast cancer. Sequencing was carried out using memory CD4+ T cells sorted from blood. Stated subset: memory CD4+ T cells, CD4+CD45RO+CD25-.

The CDR3 loop is CASSDSGTGAYEQYF. The CDR3, as DNA: TGTGCCAGCAGTGATTCCGGGACAGGGGCCTACGAGCAGTACTTC. The chain joins TRBV25-1 to TRBJ2-7; 10 bases are a match to TRBD1. The CDR3 consists of 15 residues. V shed 3 bases, J shed 2 bases, and the junction held 4 bases outside the gene matches. Germline CDR1 and CDR2: MGHDK and SYGVNS.